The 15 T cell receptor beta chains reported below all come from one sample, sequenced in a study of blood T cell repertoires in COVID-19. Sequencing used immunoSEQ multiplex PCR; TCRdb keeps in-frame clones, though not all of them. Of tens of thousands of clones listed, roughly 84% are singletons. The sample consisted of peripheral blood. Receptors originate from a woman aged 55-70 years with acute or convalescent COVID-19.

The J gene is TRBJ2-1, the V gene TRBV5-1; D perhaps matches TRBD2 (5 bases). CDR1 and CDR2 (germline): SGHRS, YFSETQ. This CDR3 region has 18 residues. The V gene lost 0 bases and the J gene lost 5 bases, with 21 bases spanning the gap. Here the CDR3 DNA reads TGCGCCAGCAGCTTGGACGGGAATTCTAGTCCTCGGGACAATGAGCAGTTCTTC. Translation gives CASSLDGNSSPRDNEQFF.

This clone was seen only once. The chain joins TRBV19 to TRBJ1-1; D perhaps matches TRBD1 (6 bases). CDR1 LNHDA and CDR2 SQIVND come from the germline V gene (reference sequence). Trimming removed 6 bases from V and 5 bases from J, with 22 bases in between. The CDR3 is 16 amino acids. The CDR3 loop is CASRERTAASRTEAFF. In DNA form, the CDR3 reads TGTGCCAGTAGGGAGAGGACAGCGGCCTCTCGGACTGAAGCTTTCTTT.

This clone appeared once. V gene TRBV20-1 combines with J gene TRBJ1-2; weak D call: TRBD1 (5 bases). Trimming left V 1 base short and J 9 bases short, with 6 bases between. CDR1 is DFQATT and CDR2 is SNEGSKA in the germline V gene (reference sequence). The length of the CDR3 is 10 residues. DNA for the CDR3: TGCAGTGCTAGAGCGGACAGCTACACCTTC. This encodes CSARADSYTF.

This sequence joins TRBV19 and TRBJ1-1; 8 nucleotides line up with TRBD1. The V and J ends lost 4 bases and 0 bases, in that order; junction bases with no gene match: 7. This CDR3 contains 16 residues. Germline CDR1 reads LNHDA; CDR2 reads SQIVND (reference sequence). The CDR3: CASSKGQVFMNTEAFF. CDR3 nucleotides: TGTGCCAGTAGTAAGGGACAGGTATTTATGAACACTGAAGCTTTCTTT.

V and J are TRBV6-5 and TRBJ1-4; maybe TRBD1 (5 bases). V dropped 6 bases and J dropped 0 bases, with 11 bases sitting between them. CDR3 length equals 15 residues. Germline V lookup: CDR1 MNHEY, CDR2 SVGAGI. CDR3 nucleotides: TGTGCCAGCAGGCTGACAGTTGCAACTAATGAAAAACTGTTTTTT. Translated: CASRLTVATNEKLFF.

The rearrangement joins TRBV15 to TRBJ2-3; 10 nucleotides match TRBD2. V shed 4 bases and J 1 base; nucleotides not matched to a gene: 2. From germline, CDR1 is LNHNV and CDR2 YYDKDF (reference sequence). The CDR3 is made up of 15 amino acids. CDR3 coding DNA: TGTGCCACCAGCACCCTAGCGGGGGGCACAGATACGCAGTATTTT. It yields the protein CATSTLAGGTDTQYF.

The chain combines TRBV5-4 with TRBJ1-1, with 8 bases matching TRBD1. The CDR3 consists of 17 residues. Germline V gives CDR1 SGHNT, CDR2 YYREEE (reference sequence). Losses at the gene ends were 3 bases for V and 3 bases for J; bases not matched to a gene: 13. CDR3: CASSSPSGGLSDTEAFF. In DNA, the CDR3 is TGTGCCAGCAGCTCCCCGTCAGGGGGCCTGTCGGACACTGAAGCTTTCTTT.

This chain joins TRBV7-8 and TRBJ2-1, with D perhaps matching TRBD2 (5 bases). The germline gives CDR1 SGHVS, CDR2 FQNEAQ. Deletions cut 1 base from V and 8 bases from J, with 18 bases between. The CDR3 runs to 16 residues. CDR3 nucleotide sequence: TGTGCCAGCAGCTTAGTCGCGGACTTTGGCTTTGATGAGCAGTTCTTC. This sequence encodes CASSLVADFGFDEQFF.

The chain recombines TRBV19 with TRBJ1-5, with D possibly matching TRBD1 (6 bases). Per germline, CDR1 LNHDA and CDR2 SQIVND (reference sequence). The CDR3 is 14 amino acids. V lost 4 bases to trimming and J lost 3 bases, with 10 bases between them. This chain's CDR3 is CASSRGQLNQPQHF. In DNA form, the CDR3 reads TGTGCCAGTAGTAGAGGACAGCTCAATCAGCCCCAGCATTTT.

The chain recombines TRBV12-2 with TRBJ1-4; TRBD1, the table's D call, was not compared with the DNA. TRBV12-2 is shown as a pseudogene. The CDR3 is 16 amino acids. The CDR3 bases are TGTGCAAGTCGCCCCCGAAGGGAACAGGGAGTTGAAAAACTGTTTTTT. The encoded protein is CASRPRREQGVEKLFF.

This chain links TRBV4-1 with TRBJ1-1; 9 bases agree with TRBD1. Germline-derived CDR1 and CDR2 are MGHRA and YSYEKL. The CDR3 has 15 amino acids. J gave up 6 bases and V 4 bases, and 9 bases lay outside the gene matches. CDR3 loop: CASSPWDRENAEAFF. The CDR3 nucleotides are TGCGCCAGCAGCCCCTGGGACAGGGAGAATGCTGAAGCTTTCTTT.

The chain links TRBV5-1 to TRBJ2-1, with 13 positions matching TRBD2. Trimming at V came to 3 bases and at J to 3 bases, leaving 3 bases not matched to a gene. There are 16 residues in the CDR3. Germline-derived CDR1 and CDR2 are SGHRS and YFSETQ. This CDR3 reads CASSSRLAGGYNEQFF. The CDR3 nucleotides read TGCGCCAGCAGCTCGAGACTAGCGGGGGGCTACAATGAGCAGTTCTTC.

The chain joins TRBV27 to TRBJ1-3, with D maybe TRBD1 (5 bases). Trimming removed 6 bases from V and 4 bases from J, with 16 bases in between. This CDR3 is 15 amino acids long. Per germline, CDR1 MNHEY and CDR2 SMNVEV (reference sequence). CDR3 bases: TGTGCCAGCAGCCGGGACTCTGGGCGAGGAAACACCATATATTTT. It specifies CASSRDSGRGNTIYF.

CDR3 sequence: CASSQGRGTNEQFF. CDR3 DNA sequence: TGTGCCAGCAGCCAAGGTCGGGGGACCAATGAGCAGTTCTTC. The chain carries TRBV14 and TRBJ2-1, with a weak D call TRBD2 (6 bases). Germline V gene data show CDR1 as SGHDN and CDR2 as FVKESK. This CDR3 is 14 amino acids long. Deletions cut 1 base from V and 6 bases from J, with 10 bases between.

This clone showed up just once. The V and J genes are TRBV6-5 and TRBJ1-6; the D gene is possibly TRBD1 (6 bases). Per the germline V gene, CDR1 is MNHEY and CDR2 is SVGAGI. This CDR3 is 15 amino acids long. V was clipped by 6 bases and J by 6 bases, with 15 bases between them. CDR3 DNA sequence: TGTGCCAGCAGACCCGGGACAAGTGCTAATTCACCCCTCCACTTT. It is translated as CASRPGTSANSPLHF.